These T cell receptor beta chains were read from a single sample in a study of T cell responses to AZD1222 COVID-19 vaccine. Here immunoSEQ multiplex PCR was the method, and the copy in TCRdb shows in-frame clones only, minus some. The sample lists 100,000 to 150,000 clones, around 89% seen once, with approximately 3.1% in the top ten. The material sequenced was peripheral blood, taken on day 0 of AZD1222 vaccination. Receptors originate from an adult in good health. The CDR3 runs from the conserved cysteine through the conserved F or W. The D gene is left open where the match is weak. Clone size is shown for a subset of rows, as once, few, many or a class of expanded clone.

>.|13|once|TRBJ2-5|TRBV7-2
CASSWGLGETQYF
TGTGCCAGCAGCTGGGGGTTGGGGGAGACCCAGTACTTC
>TRBD1|15|.|TRBJ1-6|TRBV6-5
CASSHTRTGNSPLHF
TGTGCCAGCAGCCATACAAGGACAGGGAATTCACCCCTCCACTTT
>.|16|.|TRBJ1-1|TRBV19
CASSAARGLQNTEAFF
TGTGCCAGTAGTGCCGCCAGGGGACTCCAGAACACTGAAGCTTTCTTT
>.|15|.|TRBJ1-3|TRBV6-5
CASSPQWNPGNTIYF
TGTGCCAGCAGTCCCCAATGGAACCCTGGAAACACCATATATTTT
>TRBD2|16|.|TRBJ2-1|TRBV14
CASSRTSGSSYNEQFF
TGTGCCAGCAGCCGGACTAGCGGGAGCTCCTACAATGAGCAGTTCTTC
>.|15|.|TRBJ1-6|TRBV4-3
CASSQNTHTDSPLHF
TGCGCCAGCAGCCAGAACACCCATACGGATTCACCCCTCCACTTT
>.|16|few|TRBJ2-3|TRBV4-2
CASSQEGQPRTDTQYF
TGTGCCAGCAGCCAAGAAGGACAGCCCCGCACAGATACGCAGTATTTT
>TRBD1|18|.|TRBJ1-1|TRBV5-6
CASSPIEREGAGNTEAFF
TGTGCCAGCAGCCCGATTGAAAGGGAGGGGGCCGGGAACACTGAAGCTTTCTTT
>.|12|once|TRBJ1-5|TRBV7-2
CASSFRGQPQHF
TGTGCCAGCAGCTTCCGGGGTCAGCCCCAGCATTTT
>TRBD1|13|.|TRBJ1-4|TRBV6-5
CASKGTGGEKLFF
TGTGCCAGCAAGGGGACAGGGGGGGAAAAACTGTTTTTT
>.|13|.|TRBJ2-2|TRBV6-4
CASSDVGTGELFF
TGTGCCAGCAGTGACGTGGGCACCGGGGAGCTGTTTTTT
>.|16|.|TRBJ1-6|TRBV15
CATSRSGPFYNSPLHF
TGTGCCACCAGCAGAAGCGGACCCTTTTATAATTCACCCCTCCACTTT
>TRBD1|16|.|TRBJ2-5|TRBV7-9
CASSPGTGGPGETQYF
TGTGCCAGCAGCCCAGGGACAGGGGGCCCCGGGGAGACCCAGTACTTC
>.|15|.|TRBJ1-5|TRBV7-8
CASSLGENSNQPQHF
TGTGCCAGCAGCTTAGGGGAGAATAGCAATCAGCCCCAGCATTTT
>.|15|.|TRBJ2-5|TRBV28
CASSYSRLPQETQYF
TGTGCCAGCAGTTACAGCCGACTACCCCAAGAGACCCAGTACTTC
>TRBD2|15|once|TRBJ2-1|TRBV2
CASRLTSGSYNEQFF
TGTGCCAGCAGGCTGACTAGCGGGAGTTACAATGAGCAGTTCTTC
>.|15|.|TRBJ1-1|TRBV7-2
CASSLHAFLGGEAFF
TGTGCCAGCAGCTTACACGCCTTTTTAGGGGGTGAAGCTTTCTTT
>.|12|.|TRBJ2-2|TRBV4-1
CASSQAIGELFF
TGCGCCAGCAGCCAAGCGATAGGGGAGCTGTTTTTT
>TRBD1|15|.|TRBJ2-7|TRBV6-5
CASRPGTASSYEQYF
TGTGCCAGCAGGCCCGGGACAGCGAGCTCCTACGAGCAGTACTTC
>.|13|.|TRBJ1-5|TRBV28
CASSGTGHQPQHF
TGTGCCAGCAGCGGGACTGGGCATCAGCCCCAGCATTTT
>.|13|.|TRBJ1-1|TRBV12-5
CASGLEWTVEAFF
TGTGCTAGTGGTTTGGAGTGGACAGTTGAAGCTTTCTTT
>TRBD2|17|.|TRBJ2-7|TRBV6-6
CASSLITSSGEPYEQYF
TGTGCCAGCAGTCTCATCACCTCTAGCGGAGAACCCTACGAGCAGTACTTC
>.|12|.|TRBJ1-2|TRBV2
CASRGQPYGYTF
TGTGCCAGCAGAGGACAGCCCTATGGCTACACCTTC
>.|13|.|TRBJ1-2|TRBV7-8
CASSLGTEYGYTF
TGTGCCAGCAGCTTAGGGACAGAATATGGCTACACCTTC
>TRBD1|15|.|TRBJ2-1|TRBV5-6
CASSGRQGLQYEQFF
TGTGCCAGCAGCGGCAGACAGGGTCTCCAATATGAGCAGTTCTTC
>.|16|once|TRBJ1-6|TRBV3-1/TRBV3-2
CASSRDLGWGNSPLHF
TGTGCCAGCAGCCGTGATCTGGGGTGGGGTAATTCACCCCTCCACTTT
>.|16|.|TRBJ2-7|TRBV5-1
CASSLAGTPSSYEQYF
TGCGCCAGCAGCTTGGCCGGGACGCCGAGCTCCTACGAGCAGTACTTC
>.|9|.|TRBJ1-1|TRBV3-1/TRBV3-2
CASSQGSVF
TGTGCCAGCAGCCAAGGGTCGGTATTT
>TRBD2|17|.|TRBJ2-5|TRBV5-1
CASSLGPSGRTQETQYF
TGCGCCAGCAGCTTGGGCCCTAGCGGGAGGACTCAAGAGACCCAGTACTTC
>.|15|.|TRBJ2-7|TRBV28
CASSSGTSSATEQYF
TGTGCCAGCAGTTCCGGGACGTCTAGCGCTACCGAGCAGTACTTC
>TRBD2|15|.|TRBJ2-7|TRBV4-2
CASSQGLAATYEQYF
TGTGCCAGCAGCCAGGGACTAGCGGCCACCTACGAGCAGTACTTC
>.|16|.|TRBJ1-5|TRBV28
CASSFIRGEFNQPQHF
TGTGCCAGCAGTTTCATACGGGGGGAATTCAATCAGCCCCAGCATTTT
>.|14|.|TRBJ2-7|TRBV6-4
CASRGGGRTYEQYF
TGTGCCAGCAGGGGTGGCGGGCGAACCTACGAGCAGTACTTC
>.|16|.|TRBJ2-1|TRBV27
CASSLYAGSSYNEQFF
TGTGCCAGCAGTTTATATGCGGGGAGCTCCTACAATGAGCAGTTCTTC
>.|12|.|TRBJ1-1|TRBV27
CASRVGNTEAFF
TGTGCCAGCAGGGTGGGCAACACTGAAGCTTTCTTT
>.|14|.|TRBJ1-5|TRBV7-9
CASSLAGRNQPQHF
TGTGCCAGCAGCTTAGCAGGGAGGAATCAGCCCCAGCATTTT
>TRBD2|16|.|TRBJ2-5|TRBV27
CASSLDPAGARETQYF
TGTGCCAGCAGTTTAGACCCAGCGGGGGCAAGGGAGACCCAGTACTTC
>.|17|.|TRBJ2-2|TRBV4-3
CASSPGPFLANTGELFF
TGCGCCAGCAGCCCAGGCCCCTTCCTCGCGAACACCGGGGAGCTGTTTTTT
>.|12|.|TRBJ1-1|TRBV7-9
CASSKVNTEAFF
TGTGCCAGCAGCAAAGTTAACACTGAAGCTTTCTTT
>.|12|.|TRBJ2-1|TRBV5-1
CASSRTQGLGFF
TGCGCCAGCAGCAGAACTCAGGGGTTGGGGTTCTTC
>.|14|.|TRBJ1-5|TRBV27
CASRSRASNQPQHF
TGTGCCAGCAGGAGCAGGGCGAGCAATCAGCCCCAGCATTTT
>.|11|.|TRBJ1-2|TRBV28
CATLDAYGYTF
TGTGCCACCCTGGACGCCTATGGCTACACCTTC
>.|15|.|TRBJ2-7|TRBV9
CASSVASGGVYEQYF
TGTGCCAGCAGCGTAGCGTCCGGGGGCGTCTACGAGCAGTACTTC
>TRBD1|13|.|TRBJ1-1|TRBV5-1
CASSWRTGTEAFF
TGCGCCAGCAGCTGGAGGACAGGGACAGAAGCTTTCTTT
>.|14|.|TRBJ1-2|TRBV29-1
CSVVGRTGLGGYTF
TGCAGCGTTGTCGGCCGGACGGGGTTGGGTGGCTACACCTTC
>TRBD2|21|.|TRBJ2-1|TRBV9
CASSPRARTSGSAIDGNEQFF
TGTGCCAGCAGCCCCCGGGCCCGGACTAGCGGGAGCGCCATCGACGGGAATGAGCAGTTCTTC
>.|14|.|TRBJ2-2|TRBV7-3
CASSLAVPPTELFF
TGTGCCAGCAGCTTAGCGGTTCCCCCTACGGAGCTGTTTTTT
>TRBD1|16|.|TRBJ2-7|TRBV24-1
CATSDHPGTGRLEQYF
TGTGCCACCAGTGATCACCCCGGGACAGGGAGACTGGAGCAGTACTTC
>.|13|.|TRBJ2-7|TRBV5-1
CASSFIYSYEQYF
TGCGCCAGCAGCTTTATTTACTCCTACGAGCAGTACTTC
>.|14|few|TRBJ1-4|TRBV19
CASSIGATNEKLFF
TGTGCCAGTAGTATAGGTGCAACTAATGAAAAACTGTTTTTT
>TRBD2|13|.|TRBJ2-1|TRBV20-1
CSASKSGRIEQFF
TGCAGTGCTAGTAAAAGCGGGAGGATAGAGCAGTTCTTC
>TRBD1|16|once|TRBJ2-1|TRBV5-5
CASSHYGTGEYNEQFF
TGTGCCAGCAGCCATTACGGGACAGGAGAATACAATGAGCAGTTCTTC